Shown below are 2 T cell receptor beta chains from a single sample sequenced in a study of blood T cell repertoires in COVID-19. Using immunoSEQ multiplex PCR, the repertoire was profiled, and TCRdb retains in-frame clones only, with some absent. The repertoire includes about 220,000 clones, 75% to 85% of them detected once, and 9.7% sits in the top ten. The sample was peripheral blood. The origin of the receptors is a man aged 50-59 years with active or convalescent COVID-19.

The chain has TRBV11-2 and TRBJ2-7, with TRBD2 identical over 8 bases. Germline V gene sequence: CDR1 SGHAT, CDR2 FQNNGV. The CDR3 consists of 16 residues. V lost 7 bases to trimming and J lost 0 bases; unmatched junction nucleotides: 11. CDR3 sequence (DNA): TGTGCCAGCACTACCCTCGGTGGGACTAGCTCCTACGAGCAGTACTTC. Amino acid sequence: CASTTLGGTSSYEQYF.

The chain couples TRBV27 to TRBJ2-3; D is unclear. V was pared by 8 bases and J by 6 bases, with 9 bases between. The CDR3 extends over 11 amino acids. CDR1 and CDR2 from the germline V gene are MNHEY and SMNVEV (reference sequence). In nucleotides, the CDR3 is TGTGCCAGCCGACATGTGGATACGCAGTATTTT. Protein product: CASRHVDTQYF.